Detailed here is one T cell receptor (beta chain). Its antigen is undetermined. The sample is drawn from a study of cytomegalovirus exposure and HLA in healthy donors. Study as a whole: A data release that came early held around 85 million unique TCRs from HLA-typed donors. General study results and limits: Cytomegalovirus association was listed for about 150 TCR beta chains. With further analysis later on, most CMV-associated TCR beta chains appeared HLA-restricted.

Primers: 60 Vbeta forward and 13 Jbeta reverse. TCRdb's table, derived via immunoSEQ multiplex PCR, lists solely in-frame clones and lacks some. Its table records 70,000 or so clones. V lost 7 bases to trimming and J lost 5 bases, with 9 bases between them. This CDR3 is 13 amino acids long. The germline V gene encodes CDR1 MNHEY and CDR2 SMNVEV (reference sequence). Sequencing was carried out using PBMCs. The source of this sequence is a man aged 40-49 years in good health and CMV-seronegative. The chain carries TRBV27 and TRBJ1-6; D might be TRBD1 (5 bases). CDR3 DNA: TGTGCCAGCAAGCCAGGGAATAATTCACCCCTCCACTTT. It yields the protein CASKPGNNSPLHF.